The 15 T cell receptor beta chains given below trace back to one sample, sequenced in a study of T cell responses to AZD1222 COVID-19 vaccine. Sequencing used immunoSEQ multiplex PCR; TCRdb keeps in-frame clones, though not all of them. In the table there are approximately 60,000 clones, about 86% of which are singletons. The sequencing used peripheral blood, collected 28 days after the second AZD1222 dose. These receptor sequences come from an adult who received the AZD1222 COVID-19 vaccine.

The V gene is TRBV7-9, the J gene TRBJ1-1; D ambiguous. V was cut by 0 bases and J by 1 base, with 6 bases left in between. Germline-derived CDR1 and CDR2 are SEHNR and FQNEAQ (reference sequence). The CDR3 sequence is 14 residues long. CDR3 DNA: TGTGCCAGCAGCTTAGCAGGCCGGAACACTGAAGCTTTCTTT. Its protein product is CASSLAGRNTEAFF.

This chain connects TRBV5-1 to TRBJ1-5, with a tentative D call TRBD1 (6 bases). CDR3 length equals 14 residues. With 2 bases removed from V and 3 bases from J, the gap between germline ends came to 9 bases. CDR1 and CDR2 (germline): SGHRS, YFSETQ. This chain's CDR3 is CASSFSGDNQPQHF. The DNA for the CDR3 is TGCGCCAGCAGCTTCTCAGGGGACAATCAGCCCCAGCATTTT.

This chain uses TRBV18 with TRBJ1-1; D is ambiguous. In germline, CDR1 is KGHSH, CDR2 LQKENI. Trimming removed 0 bases at V and 4 bases at J, with 9 bases between. This CDR3 spans 14 amino acids. In DNA, the CDR3 is TGTGCCAGCTCACCACCGCCGGGAGGCACTGAAGCTTTCTTT. Its protein product is CASSPPPGGTEAFF.

The J gene is TRBJ2-5, the V gene TRBV5-1; 10 nucleotides line up with TRBD1. Germline V lookup: CDR1 SGHRS, CDR2 YFSETQ. Unmatched junction bases numbered 2, after V lost 4 bases and J lost 5 bases. The CDR3 totals 13 residues. The CDR3 sequence: CASSQGQGETQYF. CDR3 DNA: TGCGCCAGCAGCCAGGGACAGGGGGAGACCCAGTACTTC.

The V gene is TRBV9, the J gene TRBJ2-3, with 7 positions matching TRBD2. Germline V lookup: CDR1 SGDLS, CDR2 YYNGEE. This CDR3 contains 16 residues. The trim removed 0 bases at V and 2 bases at J, leaving 6 bases unmatched. The DNA for the CDR3 is TGTGCCAGCAGCGTAGATAGAAGCGGGACCACAGATACGCAGTATTTT. Protein product: CASSVDRSGTTDTQYF.

The gene calls are TRBV7-8 and TRBJ2-1, with D possibly being TRBD1 (5 bases). The CDR3 consists of 17 residues. Between the trimmed V and J ends, which lost 0 bases and 6 bases, there was a span of 18 bases. Germline CDR1 reads SGHVS; CDR2 reads FQNEAQ. The CDR3 region is CASSLAGLQVYGNEQFF. The CDR3 DNA is TGTGCCAGCAGCTTAGCAGGTTTACAGGTTTATGGCAATGAGCAGTTCTTC.

The J gene is TRBJ2-7, the V gene TRBV6-5; D might be TRBD2 (6 bases). Trimming took 2 bases from V and 4 from J, leaving 15 bases between them. Germline assignment: CDR1 MNHEY and CDR2 SVGAGI. The CDR3 has 15 amino acids. The CDR3 sequence: CASSYGAGKSYEQYF. The CDR3, as DNA: TGTGCCAGCAGTTACGGGGCGGGAAAAAGTTACGAGCAGTACTTC.

The chain links TRBV5-4 to TRBJ2-3, with no clear D. The V end lost 2 bases, the J end lost 3 bases, and 7 bases lay between the germline ends. The CDR3 is made up of 13 amino acids. Germline CDR1 SGHNT, CDR2 YYREEE (reference sequence). This CDR3 is CASSFVGTDTQYF. The DNA of the CDR3 is TGTGCCAGCAGCTTCGTGGGTACAGATACGCAGTATTTT. Together with reference TRBV5-4 and TRBJ2-3, the CDR3 gives the full variable domain: ETGVTQSPTHLIKTRGQQVTLRCSSQSGHNTVSWYQQALGQGPQFIFQYYREEENGRGNFPPRFSGLQFPNYSSELNVNALELDDSALYLCASSFVGTDTQYFGPGTRLTVL.

The chain recombines TRBV19 with TRBJ1-5; D unresolved. Germline V gene lookup returns CDR1 LNHDA and CDR2 SQIVND (reference sequence). The CDR3 covers 16 residues. The germline V and J ends were trimmed by 1 base and 0 bases, with 10 bases remaining between them. The CDR3 bases are TGTGCCAGTAGTATAGGTAGCGTGAATAGCAATCAGCCCCAGCATTTT. Encoded protein: CASSIGSVNSNQPQHF.

The chain uses TRBV15 and TRBJ1-6; 7 bases line up with TRBD1. This CDR3 spans 15 amino acids. V lost 1 base, J lost 7 bases, and 4 bases stayed unmatched. The germline V gene encodes CDR1 LNHNV and CDR2 YYDKDF (reference sequence). This chain's CDR3 is CATSRGGGGNSPLHF. CDR3 coding DNA: TGTGCCACCAGCAGAGGAGGAGGGGGCAATTCACCCCTCCACTTT.

The chain carries TRBV7-9 and TRBJ1-3, with 8 bases aligning to TRBD1. Germline V gives CDR1 SEHNR, CDR2 FQNEAQ (reference sequence). V lost 5 bases and J lost 8; bases outside the gene matches: 8. This CDR3 has 14 amino acids. Here the CDR3 DNA reads TGTGCCAGCAGCGAGACAGGGGTTAGAGACACCATATATTTT. It codes for CASSETGVRDTIYF.

A single count supports this clone. The chain employs TRBV7-6 and TRBJ2-3; 7 positions match TRBD2. Trimming removed 0 bases from V and 0 bases from J; junction bases left unmatched: 3. The germline V gene encodes CDR1 SGHVS and CDR2 FNYEAQ. The CDR3 extends over 16 amino acids. CDR3 protein: CASSLAPSGSTDTQYF. The CDR3 bases are TGTGCCAGCAGCTTAGCGCCTAGCGGCAGCACAGATACGCAGTATTTT.

The chain joins TRBV3-1 (or the pseudogene TRBV3-2) to TRBJ2-7, with 8 bases aligning to TRBD2. CDR1 is LGHDT and CDR2 is YNNKEL in the germline V gene (reference sequence). After removal of 0 bases from V and 3 bases from J, the junction contained 7 bases not matched to a gene. The CDR3 length is 16 residues. Here the CDR3 reads CASSQETGGGVYEQYF. The CDR3 nucleotides are TGTGCCAGCAGCCAAGAAACCGGGGGGGGTGTCTACGAGCAGTACTTC.

This clone occurred once. The rearrangement uses TRBV7-9 and TRBJ1-1, with D possibly TRBD1 on 5 matching bases. V dropped 3 bases and J dropped 7 bases, with 12 bases sitting between them. The CDR3 contains 13 residues. CDR1 and CDR2 (germline): SEHNR, FQNEAQ (reference sequence). The CDR3 coding sequence is TGTGCCAGCAGCTTCCGACGGGGGAATGAAGCTTTCTTT. Amino acids: CASSFRRGNEAFF.

V usage is TRBV11-3 and J usage is TRBJ2-1; 8 nucleotides align to TRBD1. From germline, CDR1 is SGHNT and CDR2 YENEEA. The CDR3 length is 13 residues. V dropped 5 bases and J dropped 13; count of bases not matched to a gene: 10. For the CDR3, the DNA is TGTGCCAGCAGCCATCGAACAACAGGGGGACAGTTCTTC. Translating gives CASSHRTTGGQFF.